The rows below give T cell receptor beta chains drawn from one sample of a study of blood T cell repertoires in COVID-19. TCRdb keeps only in-frame clones here, not all; method: immunoSEQ multiplex PCR. This table holds roughly 260,000 clones, approximately 82% found once. Sequenced material: peripheral blood. Receptors originate from a woman aged 80 or older with active or convalescent COVID-19. The CDR3 runs from the conserved cysteine through the conserved F or W. A D gene is named only where the DNA matches it firmly. Expanded clones are given a class, and other clones once, few, many or no size at all.

D: TRBD1; size: once; V: TRBV28; J: TRBJ2-7; length: 16; DNA: TGTGCCAGCAGTTTTTCCCCCCGACAGGGTAGCTACGAGCAGTACTTC; CDR3: CASSFSPRQGSYEQYF
D: -; size: -; V: TRBV5-1; J: TRBJ2-3; length: 14; DNA: TGCGCCAGCAGCTTGGCCGGGTCGGCAGATACGCAGTATTTT; CDR3: CASSLAGSADTQYF
D: TRBD1; size: -; V: TRBV6-6; J: TRBJ1-6; length: 15; DNA: TGTGCCAGCGACCCCGGACAGGGTTTAGATTCACCCCTCCACTTT; CDR3: CASDPGQGLDSPLHF
D: TRBD2; size: few; V: TRBV5-4; J: TRBJ2-7; length: 13; DNA: TGTGCCAGCAGCCCGACGGGACTAGGCAAGCAGTACTTC; CDR3: CASSPTGLGKQYF
D: TRBD2; size: -; V: TRBV19; J: TRBJ2-7; length: 14; DNA: TGTGCCAGTAGTTGGGTAGCGGGAGACCACGAGCAGTACTTC; CDR3: CASSWVAGDHEQYF
D: -; size: once; V: TRBV6-2/TRBV6-3; J: TRBJ2-5; length: 13; DNA: TGTGCCAGCAGTTACGGCGGACAAGAGACCCAGTACTTC; CDR3: CASSYGGQETQYF
D: -; size: -; V: TRBV9; J: TRBJ1-1; length: 13; DNA: TGTGCCAGCAGCCCTACTGGAGGACGCGAAGCTTTCTTT; CDR3: CASSPTGGREAFF
D: TRBD2; size: once; V: TRBV2; J: TRBJ2-4; length: 20; DNA: TGTGCCAGCAGTGGGAGTTTTGGGACTAGCGAACCTAAAGCCAAAAACATTCAGTACTTC; CDR3: CASSGSFGTSEPKAKNIQYF
D: -; size: -; V: TRBV5-1; J: TRBJ2-3; length: 15; DNA: TGCGCCAGCAGCTTGGGACAGGTTAGCACAGATACGCAGTATTTT; CDR3: CASSLGQVSTDTQYF
D: TRBD1; size: -; V: TRBV5-1; J: TRBJ1-5; length: 14; DNA: TGCGCCAGTAATACAGGGGGCGGCGATCAGCCCCAGCATTTT; CDR3: CASNTGGGDQPQHF